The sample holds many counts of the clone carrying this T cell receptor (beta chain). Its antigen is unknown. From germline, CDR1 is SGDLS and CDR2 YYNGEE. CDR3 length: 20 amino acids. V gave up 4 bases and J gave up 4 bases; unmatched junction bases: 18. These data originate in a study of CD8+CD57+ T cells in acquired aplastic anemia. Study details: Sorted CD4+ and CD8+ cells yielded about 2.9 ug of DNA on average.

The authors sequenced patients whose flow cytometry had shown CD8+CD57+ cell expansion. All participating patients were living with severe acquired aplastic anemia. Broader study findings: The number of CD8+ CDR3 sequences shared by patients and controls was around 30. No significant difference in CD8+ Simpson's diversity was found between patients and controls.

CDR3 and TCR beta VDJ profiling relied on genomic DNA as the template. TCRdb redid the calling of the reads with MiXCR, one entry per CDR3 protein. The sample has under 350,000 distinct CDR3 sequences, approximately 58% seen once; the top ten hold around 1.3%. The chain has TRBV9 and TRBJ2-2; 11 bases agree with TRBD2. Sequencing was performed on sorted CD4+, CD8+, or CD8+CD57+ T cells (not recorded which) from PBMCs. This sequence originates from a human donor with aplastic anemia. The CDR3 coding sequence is TGTGCCAGCAGCTCCAGAGATCGGCTAGCGGGGGGACCGGGCACCGGGGAGCTGTTTTTT. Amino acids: CASSSRDRLAGGPGTGELFF.